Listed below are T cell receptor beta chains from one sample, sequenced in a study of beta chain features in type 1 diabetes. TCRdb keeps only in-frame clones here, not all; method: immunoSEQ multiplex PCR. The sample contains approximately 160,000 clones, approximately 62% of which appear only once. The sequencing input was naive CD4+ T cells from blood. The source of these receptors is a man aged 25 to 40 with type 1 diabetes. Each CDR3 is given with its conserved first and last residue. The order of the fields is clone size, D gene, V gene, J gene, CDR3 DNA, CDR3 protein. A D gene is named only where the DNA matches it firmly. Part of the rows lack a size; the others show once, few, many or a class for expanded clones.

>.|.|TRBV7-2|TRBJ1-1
TGTGCCAGCAGCTCGGGACGTATGAACACTGAAGCTTTCTTT
CASSSGRMNTEAFF
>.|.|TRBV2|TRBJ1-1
TGTGCCAGCACCTTAGACGGTGCCATGAACACTGAAGCTTTCTTT
CASTLDGAMNTEAFF
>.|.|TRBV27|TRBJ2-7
TGTGCCAGCAGAGGGGCAGGTGTCCACGAGCAGTACTTC
CASRGAGVHEQYF
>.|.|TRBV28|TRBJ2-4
TGTGCCAGCAGTTCCCAATCGCGAGGACTCACCTGGGAGTACATTCAGTACTTC
CASSSQSRGLTWEYIQYF
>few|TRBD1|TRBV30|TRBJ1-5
TGTGCCTGGAGTCCCGACAGGGATCAGCCCCAGCATTTT
CAWSPDRDQPQHF
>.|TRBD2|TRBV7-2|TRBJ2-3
TGTGCCAGCAGCTTGGGGGGGAGCCTCGGAGATACGCAGTATTTT
CASSLGGSLGDTQYF
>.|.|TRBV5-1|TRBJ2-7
TGCGCCAGCAGCTTGGACAGGGACGAGCAGTACTTC
CASSLDRDEQYF
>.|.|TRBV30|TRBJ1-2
TGTGCCTGGAGTGTATTAGGGGACGACTATGGCTACACCTTC
CAWSVLGDDYGYTF
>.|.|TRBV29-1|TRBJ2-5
TGCAGCGTTGTAGGGTCAGAGACCCAGTACTTC
CSVVGSETQYF
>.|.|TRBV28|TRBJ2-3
TGTGCCAGTAGAAGGACAGCTAGCACAGATACGCAGTATTTT
CASRRTASTDTQYF
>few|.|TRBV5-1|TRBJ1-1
TGCGCCAGCAGCTTGAGTACAGTAAACACTGAAGCTTTCTTT
CASSLSTVNTEAFF
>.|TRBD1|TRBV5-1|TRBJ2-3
TGCGCCAGCAGCTCCACGGGACAGGGGGCGTCAGATACGCAGTATTTT
CASSSTGQGASDTQYF
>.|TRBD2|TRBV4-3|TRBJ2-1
TGCGCCAGCAGCCAAGTACTAGGGACTACCTACAATGAGCAGTTCTTC
CASSQVLGTTYNEQFF
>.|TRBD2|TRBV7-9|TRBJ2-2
TGTGCCAGCAGCCCCCGACTAGCGGGGGCCTACGCGAACACCGGGGAGCTGTTTTTT
CASSPRLAGAYANTGELFF
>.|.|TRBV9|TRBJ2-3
TGTGCCAGCAGCCCGAGAGGCGACGTTGGCACAGATACGCAGTATTTT
CASSPRGDVGTDTQYF
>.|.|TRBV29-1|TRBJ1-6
TGCAGCGCCTCTGGGGGGGACGGTTCACCCCTCCACTTT
CSASGGDGSPLHF
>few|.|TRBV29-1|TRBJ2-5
TGCAGCGTTGAGGATCGGGCAGTTCAACTAGAGACCCAGTACTTC
CSVEDRAVQLETQYF
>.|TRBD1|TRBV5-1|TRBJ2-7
TGCGCCAGCAGCAACTGGACAGGGAGCAACGAGCAGTACTTC
CASSNWTGSNEQYF
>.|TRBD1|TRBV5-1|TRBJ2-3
TGCGCCAGCAGCTTTGGAGACAGGGGCACAGATACGCAGTATTTT
CASSFGDRGTDTQYF
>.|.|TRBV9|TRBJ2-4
TGTGCCAGCAGCTCGGGGGACAACATTCAGTACTTC
CASSSGDNIQYF
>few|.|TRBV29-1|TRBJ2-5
TGCAGCGTTGAATTACAAGAGACCCAGTACTTC
CSVELQETQYF
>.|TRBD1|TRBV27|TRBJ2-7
TGTGCCAGCAGTTTCAGGGGGCTAGGTGGCGAGCAGTACTTC
CASSFRGLGGEQYF
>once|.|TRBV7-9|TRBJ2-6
TGTGCCAGCAGCTTCAGGGTGTCTGGGGCCAACGTCCTGACTTTC
CASSFRVSGANVLTF
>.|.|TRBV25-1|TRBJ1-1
TGTGCCAGCAGTGAAAGGTTGAACACTGAAGCTTTCTTT
CASSERLNTEAFF
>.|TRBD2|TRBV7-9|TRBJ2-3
TGTGCCAGCAGCGAGGCCGGGACTAGCGGACGCACAGATACGCAGTATTTT
CASSEAGTSGRTDTQYF
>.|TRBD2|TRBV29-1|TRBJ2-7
TGCAGCGTTGAAGATCTGGCTAGCGGGGGGAACGAGCAGTACTTC
CSVEDLASGGNEQYF
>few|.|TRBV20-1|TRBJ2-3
TGCAGTGCTTTCTATCGGGATACGCAGTATTTT
CSAFYRDTQYF
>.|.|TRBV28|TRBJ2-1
TGTGCCAGCAGTTCCCGAAGAAGCTCCTACAATGAGCAGTTCTTC
CASSSRRSSYNEQFF
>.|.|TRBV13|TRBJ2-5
TGTGCCAGCAGCTTATTTCGGGCAGACGACCAAGAGACCCAGTACTTC
CASSLFRADDQETQYF
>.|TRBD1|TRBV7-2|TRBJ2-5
TGTGCCAGCAGCTTTCTGGGACAGCAACAAGAGACCCAGTACTTC
CASSFLGQQQETQYF
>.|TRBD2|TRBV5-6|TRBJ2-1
TGTGCCAGCAGCCTTCTAGCGGAGTTCTACAATGAGCAGTTCTTC
CASSLLAEFYNEQFF
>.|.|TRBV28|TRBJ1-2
TGTGCCAGCAACGTCGGGGGAGAGGATGGCTACACCTTC
CASNVGGEDGYTF
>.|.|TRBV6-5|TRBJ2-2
TGTGCCAGCTATAACGCGAACACCGGGGAGCTGTTTTTT
CASYNANTGELFF
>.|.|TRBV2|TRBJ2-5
TGTGCCAGCAGTGGAGGTCAGGGGATTGGAGCCCAGTACTTC
CASSGGQGIGAQYF
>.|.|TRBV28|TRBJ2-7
TGTGCCAGCAGCCCACGGTACGAGCAGTACTTC
CASSPRYEQYF
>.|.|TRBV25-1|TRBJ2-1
TGTGCCAGCAGCCCCGCTCCTGGAAACCCCTACAATGAGCAGTTCTTC
CASSPAPGNPYNEQFF
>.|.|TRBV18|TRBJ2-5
TGTGCCAGCTCACCACCGGGCAGGAAAGAGACCCAGTACTTC
CASSPPGRKETQYF
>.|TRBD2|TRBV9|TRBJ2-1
TGTGCCAGCAGCAGGACTAGCGGGGGCAGCAAGCAGTTCTTC
CASSRTSGGSKQFF
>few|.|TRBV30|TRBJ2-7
TGTGCCTGGACCTCCTCCTACGAGCAGTACTTC
CAWTSSYEQYF
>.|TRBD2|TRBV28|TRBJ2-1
TGTGCCAGCACCGATGGGCTAGCGGGGGCCTACAATGAGCAGTTCTTC
CASTDGLAGAYNEQFF
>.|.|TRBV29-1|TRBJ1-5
TGCAGCGCCGGGTCGGGCAATCAGCCCCAGCATTTT
CSAGSGNQPQHF
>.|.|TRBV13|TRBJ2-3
TGTGCCAGCAGCAGAACCGCCGCCTCCGATACGCAGTATTTT
CASSRTAASDTQYF
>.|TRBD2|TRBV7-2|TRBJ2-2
TGTGCCAGCAGCCGGGCTAGCGGGAACACCGGGGAGCTGTTTTTT
CASSRASGNTGELFF
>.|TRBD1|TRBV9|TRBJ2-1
TGTGCCAGCAGCGCCTTCTCAGGGGGAGAGTTCTTC
CASSAFSGGEFF
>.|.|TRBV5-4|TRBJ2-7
TGTGCCAGCAGGGAGGACAGCAACAGGGACGAGCAGTACTTC
CASREDSNRDEQYF
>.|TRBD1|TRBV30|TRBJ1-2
TGTGCCTGGACTAGACAGGGGGAAGGCTATGGCTACACCTTC
CAWTRQGEGYGYTF
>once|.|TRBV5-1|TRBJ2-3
TGCGCCAGCAGCCGGGGGAGTAGACAAGATACGCAGTATTTT
CASSRGSRQDTQYF
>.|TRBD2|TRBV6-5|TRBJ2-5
TGTGCCAGCAGGCCAGCGGGGTGGCAAGAGACCCAGTACTTC
CASRPAGWQETQYF
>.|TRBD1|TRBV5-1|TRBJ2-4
TGCGCCAGCAGCTGGTTACAGGGGGCGGATAGCATTCAGTACTTC
CASSWLQGADSIQYF
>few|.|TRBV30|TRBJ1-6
TGTGCCTGCTATGATCCCCGGGCACGATTGAGTTCACCCCTCCACTTT
CACYDPRARLSSPLHF
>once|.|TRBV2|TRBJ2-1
TGTGCCAGCAGTTGGAATACGAATGAGCAGTTCTTC
CASSWNTNEQFF
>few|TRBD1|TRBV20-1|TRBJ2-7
TGCAGTGCCGAACGACAGGGGGCTCTGGACTTC
CSAERQGALDF
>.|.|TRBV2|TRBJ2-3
TGTGCCAGCAACGAGCGGACCTCCGTGGATACGCAGTATTTT
CASNERTSVDTQYF